Listed below are T cell receptor beta chains from one sample, sequenced in a study of multiple sclerosis patients with progressive multifocal leukoencephalopathy. Sequencing used immunoSEQ multiplex PCR; TCRdb keeps in-frame clones, though not all of them. The table has roughly 28,000 clones, approximately 85% seen once. The sample in question was PBMCs, obtained from a patient treated with natalizumab. These receptors were obtained from a woman in her 30s with progressive multifocal leukoencephalopathy. Both conserved end residues are part of each CDR3. Each record gives: J gene, D gene, CDR3 length, clone size, V gene, CDR3 DNA, CDR3 protein. D genes are given only for firm matches. Only some rows state a clone size, as once, few, many or a class for expanded clones.

TRBJ1-2	-	17	-	TRBV18	TGTGCCAGCTCACTTGATCAGCGAGGGGACTCTAACTATGGCTACACCTTC	CASSLDQRGDSNYGYTF
TRBJ2-4	TRBD1	15	-	TRBV7-2	TGTGCCAGCAGCTTAGAGGGACAGTCCGGAAACATTCAGTACTTC	CASSLEGQSGNIQYF
TRBJ2-1	-	15	-	TRBV4-3	TGCGCCAGCAGCCAAGAGGGACGCTCCTACAATGAGCAGTTCTTC	CASSQEGRSYNEQFF
TRBJ2-1	-	15	-	TRBV30	TGTGCCTGGAGTCCCCCGACGAGCTCCTACAATGAGCAGTTCTTC	CAWSPPTSSYNEQFF
TRBJ2-6	-	16	few	TRBV9	TGTGCCAGCAGCGTAAGAAGAGTAGCTGGGGCCAACGTCCTGACTTTC	CASSVRRVAGANVLTF
TRBJ2-4	-	15	-	TRBV28	TGTGCCAGCAGTTTTTTGAGGGTAGCCAAAAACATTCAGTACTTC	CASSFLRVAKNIQYF
TRBJ1-2	-	13	-	TRBV28	TGTGCCAGCAGTCTCAGGGGAGGGTATGGCTACACCTTC	CASSLRGGYGYTF
TRBJ2-7	TRBD2	15	once	TRBV5-1	TGCGCCAGCAGCGCATCTCTGGGACTAGCGTACGAGCAGTACTTC	CASSASLGLAYEQYF
TRBJ1-4	TRBD1	14	-	TRBV5-1	TGCGCCAGCAGAGGGACAGCAACTAATGAAAAACTGTTTTTT	CASRGTATNEKLFF
TRBJ1-2	-	15	-	TRBV19	TGTGCCAGTAGTATAGGACCGGACAGAAACTATGGCTACACCTTC	CASSIGPDRNYGYTF
TRBJ2-5	-	9	-	TRBV6-5	TGTGCGACCAGGGAGACCCAGTACTTC	CATRETQYF
TRBJ2-5	-	11	-	TRBV30	TGTGCCTGGACAGCACAAGAGACCCAGTACTTC	CAWTAQETQYF
TRBJ2-3	-	13	-	TRBV9	TGTGCCAGCACCCCTATGGGGAGCGCTACGCAGTATTTT	CASTPMGSATQYF
TRBJ2-6	-	19	-	TRBV9	TGTGCCAGCAGCGTAGGTCCGGGACTCCCGTCCTCTGGGGCCAACGTCCTGACTTTC	CASSVGPGLPSSGANVLTF
TRBJ2-1	-	15	-	TRBV5-4	TGTGCCAGCAGCTTACCGGGACCCCAATCCCCTGAGCAGTTCTTC	CASSLPGPQSPEQFF
TRBJ2-7	-	14	-	TRBV5-1	TGCGCCAGCAGCTCGGGGGCGCCTTCCTACGAGCAGTACTTC	CASSSGAPSYEQYF
TRBJ2-5	TRBD2	15	-	TRBV7-9	TGTGCCAGCAGCTGGATTAGCGGGGGGCAAGAGACCCAGTACTTC	CASSWISGGQETQYF
TRBJ2-6	-	16	-	TRBV18	TGTGCCAGCTCACCGGGACCCAGCTCTGGGGCCAACGTCCTGACTTTC	CASSPGPSSGANVLTF
TRBJ2-7	-	16	-	TRBV7-9	TGTGCCAGCAGCTTAGTGGGGGTGGGGCCGACCTACGAGCAGTACTTC	CASSLVGVGPTYEQYF
TRBJ2-7	-	14	-	TRBV7-9	TGTGCCAGCAGCTTAGAGACTCGGAACGACGAGCAGTACTTC	CASSLETRNDEQYF
TRBJ1-4	-	15	-	TRBV18	TGTGCCAGCTCACCACCGAGGGGAGCTAATGAAAAACTGTTTTTT	CASSPPRGANEKLFF
TRBJ2-1	-	12	-	TRBV10-3	TGTGCCATCTCAGCGGGTTACAATGAGCAGTTCTTC	CAISAGYNEQFF
TRBJ2-3	-	15	-	TRBV5-4	TGTGCCAGCAGCCCAGACAGGGGAGGGACAGATACGCAGTATTTT	CASSPDRGGTDTQYF
TRBJ1-1	TRBD1	16	-	TRBV5-4	TGTGCCAGCAGCCACGGACAGGGGGTGATGAACACTGAAGCTTTCTTT	CASSHGQGVMNTEAFF
TRBJ1-6	TRBD1	13	once	TRBV30	TGTGCCTGGGTGGACAGGGTTAATTCACCCCTCCACTTT	CAWVDRVNSPLHF
TRBJ2-7	-	11	-	TRBV27	TGTGCCAGCAGTTCTGCGTACGAGCAGTACTTC	CASSSAYEQYF
TRBJ2-7	-	12	-	TRBV5-1	TGCGCCAGCAGCCTCGGTCGGGGCGAGCAGTACTTC	CASSLGRGEQYF
TRBJ1-5	-	15	-	TRBV5-1	TGCGCCAGCAGCTTGGCCGGGGTTCCCAATCAGCCCCAGCATTTT	CASSLAGVPNQPQHF
TRBJ2-7	-	12	-	TRBV19	TGTGCCAGTAGTGCGACCGGCTACGAGCAGTACTTC	CASSATGYEQYF
TRBJ2-7	-	18	-	TRBV14	TGTGCCAGCAGCCAAAGGGCTCTACAGGCCATCGTCCCCTACGAGCAGTACTTC	CASSQRALQAIVPYEQYF
TRBJ2-3	TRBD2	18	once	TRBV7-6	TGTGCCAGCAGCTCACAGGGGGGGACTAGCGGGAGGAAGAATACGCAGTATTTT	CASSSQGGTSGRKNTQYF
TRBJ2-7	TRBD2	15	once	TRBV7-2	TGTGCCAGCAGCCCCCGACTAGCGGGTGCGGGCGAGCAGTACTTC	CASSPRLAGAGEQYF
TRBJ2-2	TRBD2	16	-	TRBV9	TGTGCCAGCAGCGCAATAGCGGGGGGCGACACCGGGGAGCTGTTTTTT	CASSAIAGGDTGELFF
TRBJ1-1	TRBD1	13	-	TRBV15	TGTGCCACCAGCAGCTTGGGACAGGCTGAAGCTTTCTTT	CATSSLGQAEAFF
TRBJ2-6	TRBD1	17	-	TRBV30	TGTGCCTGGAGCCGGGACAGGGGGCAAGGAGGGGCCAACGTCCTGACTTTC	CAWSRDRGQGGANVLTF
TRBJ2-1	-	13	-	TRBV5-1	TGCGCCAGCAGCTGGGAGACAGATTATGAGCAGTTCTTC	CASSWETDYEQFF
TRBJ2-7	-	13	-	TRBV6-1	TGTGCCAGCAGTGTGGGCAGGGGAGGCGAGCAGTACTTC	CASSVGRGGEQYF
TRBJ1-5	-	15	-	TRBV27	TGTGCCAGCAGTCCGGAGCCCTGGAGCAATCAGCCCCAGCATTTT	CASSPEPWSNQPQHF
TRBJ2-2	-	17	few	TRBV5-5	TGTGCCAGCAGTCGGTCCTGGGACTCGGCGAACACCGGGGAGCTGTTTTTT	CASSRSWDSANTGELFF
TRBJ2-5	TRBD1	13	-	TRBV15	TGTGCCACCAGCAGGGGGACAGGTGGGGAGCAGTACTTC	CATSRGTGGEQYF
TRBJ2-1	-	11	-	TRBV29-1	TGCAGCGTTGAAGATCCCACTGAGCAGTTCTTC	CSVEDPTEQFF
TRBJ1-1	-	12	-	TRBV6-5	TGTGCCAGCGCCCGGGGTTACACTGAAGCTTTCTTT	CASARGYTEAFF
TRBJ1-2	-	14	-	TRBV5-8	TGTGCCAGCAGCTTCACAGGGTGGAACTATGGCTACACCTTC	CASSFTGWNYGYTF
TRBJ1-3	-	16	few	TRBV5-8	TGTGCCAGCAGCCCGGACAGAGTTGTCTCTGGAAACACCATATATTTT	CASSPDRVVSGNTIYF
TRBJ2-5	-	15	-	TRBV2	TGTGCCAGCAGTGAACAGGGGGGGGAAGGAGAGACCCAGTACTTC	CASSEQGGEGETQYF
TRBJ1-2	-	14	-	TRBV6-1	TGTGCCAGCAGTGCAGGCAGAGGGGCATATGGCTACACCTTC	CASSAGRGAYGYTF
TRBJ1-5	-	14	-	TRBV6-5	TGTGCCAGCAGTTCACTCGGGGAGGATCAGCCCCAGCATTTT	CASSSLGEDQPQHF